These 27 T cell receptor beta chains were sequenced from one sample in a study of T cell repertoires in cytomegalovirus infection. A single record per CDR3 protein comes from TCRdb applying MiXCR to the reads. The sample consists of over 200,000 distinct CDR3 sequences, roughly an eighth of them appearing once. Sequencing was done on a sample of PBMCs. The receptors originated from a human donor in good health (CMV status not recorded). Some clones in this sample may be carry-over from other donors' samples.

A few counts support this clonotype. The chain joins TRBV5-4 to TRBJ2-3; 7 bases are a match to TRBD2. This CDR3 has 14 amino acids. V gave up 4 bases and J gave up 6 bases; unmatched junction bases: 8. Germline CDR1 is SGHNT and CDR2 is YYREEE (reference sequence). The chain's CDR3 is CASSPTSLSDTQYF. The CDR3 region has the DNA TGTGCCAGCAGCCCGACTAGCTTGTCTGATACGCAGTATTTT.

V and J are TRBV12-5 and TRBJ2-1; 9 nucleotides match TRBD2. CDR1 and CDR2 from the germline V gene are LGHNT and FRNRAP. V dropped 0 bases and J dropped 2; count of bases not matched to a gene: 14. The CDR3 covers 20 residues. The CDR3 here is CASGLVRISGSRAAYNEQFF. The CDR3 nucleotides are TGTGCTAGTGGTTTGGTTAGGATTAGCGGGAGCAGGGCCGCCTACAATGAGCAGTTCTTC.

This clonotype has at least ten counts. This chain links TRBV25-1 with TRBJ2-7; no clear D gene. The CDR3 length is 13 residues. Germline CDR1 MGHDK, CDR2 SYGVNS. V lost 3 bases to trimming and J lost 0 bases, with 6 bases between them. The CDR3 sequence: CASSDKGSYEQYF. The CDR3 coding sequence is TGTGCCAGCAGTGATAAGGGCTCCTACGAGCAGTACTTC.

The rearrangement joins TRBV11-2 to TRBJ2-5; D might be TRBD2 (6 bases). V was cut by 6 bases and J by 5 bases, with 16 bases left in between. This CDR3 comprises 14 residues. The germline V gene encodes CDR1 SGHAT and CDR2 FQNNGV. CDR3 nucleotides: TGTGCCAGCAGTTCGGGGGTATTGATGGAGACCCAGTACTTC. It translates to CASSSGVLMETQYF. The variable domain in full, completed from reference TRBV11-2 and TRBJ2-5, reads EAGVAQSPRYKIIEKRQSVAFWCNPISGHATLYWYQQILGQGPKLLIQFQNNGVVDDSQLPKDRFSAERLKGVDSTLKIQPAKLEDSAVYLCASSSGVLMETQYFGPGTRLLVL.

The gene calls are TRBV11-3 and TRBJ2-5; D ambiguous. V lost 5 bases, J lost 5 bases, and 18 bases lay in between. Germline V gene data show CDR1 as SGHNT and CDR2 as YENEEA. CDR3 length: 15 residues. CDR3 sequence: CASSASTGFQETQYF. CDR3 nucleotide sequence: TGTGCCAGCAGCGCCTCGACTGGGTTCCAGGAGACCCAGTACTTC. Variable domain in full (rest from reference TRBV11-3 and TRBJ2-5): EAGVVQSPRYKIIEKKQPVAFWCNPISGHNTLYWYLQNLGQGPELLIRYENEEAVDDSQLPKDRFSAERLKGVDSTLKIQPAELGDSAVYLCASSASTGFQETQYFGPGTRLLVL.

The chain carries TRBV19 and TRBJ2-1, with 11 bases lining up with TRBD2. The CDR3 spans 15 residues. V lost 3 bases and J lost 8; bases outside the gene matches: 6. Germline V gene lookup returns CDR1 LNHDA and CDR2 SQIVND (reference sequence). CDR3 nucleotides: TGTGCCAGTAGTATCCTAGCGGGAGGTAGCGATGAGCAGTTCTTC. This encodes CASSILAGGSDEQFF.

The rearrangement links TRBV7-9 to TRBJ2-7; D not certain. V was clipped by 2 bases and J by 3 bases, with 11 bases between them. This CDR3 is built from 14 residues. CDR1 is SEHNR and CDR2 is FQNEAQ in the germline V gene (reference sequence). CDR3 loop: CASSLSAESYEQYF. CDR3 nucleotide sequence: TGTGCCAGCAGCTTATCGGCAGAAAGCTACGAGCAGTACTTC.

This chain links TRBV20-1 with TRBJ2-5, with D hard to call. Germline assignment: CDR1 DFQATT and CDR2 SNEGSKA (reference sequence). CDR3 length: 16 amino acids. V gave up 6 bases and J gave up 6 bases, with 26 bases separating them. The CDR3 loop reads CSAASQRLEGYKTQYF. Written as DNA, the CDR3 is TGCAGTGCCGCCTCCCAAAGGCTAGAAGGGTATAAGACCCAGTACTTC.

In its sample, this clonotype was seen many times. This sequence joins TRBV11-3 and TRBJ2-2; TRBD1 aligns across 10 bases. The CDR3 is made up of 14 amino acids. CDR1 SGHNT and CDR2 YENEEA come from the germline V gene. V was pared by 5 bases and J by 5 bases, with 2 bases of the junction left unmatched. This CDR3 is CASSRTGGTGELFF. CDR3 DNA: TGTGCCAGCAGCAGGACAGGGGGTACCGGGGAGCTGTTTTTT.

This clonotype was counted a single time. J is TRBJ2-7 and V is TRBV7-8, with D perhaps TRBD1 or TRBD2 (6 bases each). This CDR3 spans 15 amino acids. Germline V gives CDR1 SGHVS, CDR2 FQNEAQ. Deletions cut 2 bases from V and 6 bases from J, with 17 bases between. This CDR3 reads CASSLSGGSVGEQYF. CDR3 nucleotide sequence: TGTGCCAGCAGCTTATCCGGGGGCTCCGTGGGCGAGCAGTACTTC.

This clonotype was observed at least ten times. The V gene is TRBV20-1, the J gene TRBJ1-3; the D is unclear. Germline V gene sequence: CDR1 DFQATT, CDR2 SNEGSKA (reference sequence). The V end lost 1 base, the J end lost 4 bases, and 8 bases lay between the germline ends. This CDR3 spans 13 amino acids. The CDR3 reads CSARGFSGNTIYF. The CDR3 DNA follows: TGCAGTGCTAGAGGTTTCTCAGGAAACACCATATATTTT.

This chain uses TRBV18 with TRBJ2-7; 11 positions match TRBD2. CDR3 length equals 20 residues. CDR1 KGHSH and CDR2 LQKENI come from the germline V gene. After removal of 6 bases from V and 6 bases from J, the junction contained 25 bases not matched to a gene. The CDR3 nucleotides are TGTGCCAGCTCGCAGGAACTAGCTAGTCCTCTAGCGGGAGGTTGGCTCGAGCAGTACTTC. It specifies CASSQELASPLAGGWLEQYF.

This clonotype has at least ten counts. This chain uses TRBV12-3 or TRBV12-4 with TRBJ1-2, with D uncertain. Deletions cut 6 bases from V and 2 bases from J, with 13 bases between. The CDR3 consists of 14 residues. In DNA form, the CDR3 reads TGTGCCAGCAGCCTCCCTTTACTAAACTATGGCTACACCTTC. Its protein product is CASSLPLLNYGYTF.

The chain employs TRBV20-1 and TRBJ1-5; the match to TRBD1 covers 9 bases. The germline V gene encodes CDR1 DFQATT and CDR2 SNEGSKA (reference sequence). J lost 1 base, V lost 6 bases, and 4 bases had no gene match. This CDR3 comprises 14 residues. CDR3: CSAQGQGSNQPQHF. DNA of the CDR3: TGCAGTGCCCAGGGACAGGGAAGCAATCAGCCCCAGCATTTT.

This chain joins TRBV4-1 and TRBJ1-1, with unresolved D. Germline V gene lookup returns CDR1 MGHRA and CDR2 YSYEKL. There are 15 residues in the CDR3. V was trimmed by 5 bases and J by 4 bases, leaving 17 bases between them. In nucleotides, the CDR3 is TGCGCCAGCAGCAACCAGCATGAGGTGATCACTGAAGCTTTCTTT. Protein product: CASSNQHEVITEAFF.

This clonotype turned up a few times. V gene TRBV5-1 combines with J gene TRBJ1-4; 8 bases are shared with TRBD1. Germline CDR1 SGHRS, CDR2 YFSETQ. This CDR3 region has 15 residues. Trimming removed 4 bases from V and 1 base from J; junction bases left unmatched: 3. The CDR3 loop reads CASSGGQGTNEKLFF. The CDR3, as DNA: TGCGCCAGCAGCGGCGGACAGGGAACTAATGAAAAACTGTTTTTT.

In this sample, this clonotype turned up many times. This chain joins TRBV4-1 and TRBJ2-3, with D uncertain. The CDR3 has 12 amino acids. Trimming took off 7 bases at V and 5 bases at J, with 10 bases between the two ends. Germline V CDR1 and CDR2: MGHRA, YSYEKL. The CDR3 loop reads CASMSTVDTQYF. CDR3 coding DNA: TGCGCCAGCATGAGTACCGTAGATACGCAGTATTTT.

The chain links TRBV29-1 to TRBJ2-3; tentative D call: TRBD1 (5 bases). The length of the CDR3 is 13 residues. V lost 6 bases and J 3 bases, leaving 13 bases between the germline ends. Germline-derived CDR1 and CDR2 are SQVTM and ANQGSEA. The CDR3 region is CSVSGSPTDTQYF. The CDR3 DNA is TGCAGCGTCTCAGGGTCCCCGACAGATACGCAGTATTTT.

This clonotype was seen a handful of times. The chain uses TRBV7-9 and TRBJ2-1, with unresolved D. V gave up 4 bases and J gave up 9 bases, with 13 bases separating them. Germline-derived CDR1 and CDR2 are SEHNR and FQNEAQ (reference sequence). This CDR3 is 13 amino acids long. As DNA, the CDR3 is TGTGCCAGCAGCTCCCTGTCGTTTCGTGAGCAGTTCTTC. Translation: CASSSLSFREQFF.

The chain links TRBV12-5 to TRBJ1-5; D is unresolved. Germline values: CDR1 LGHNT, CDR2 FRNRAP. This CDR3 spans 13 amino acids. Trimming pared 1 base from V and 4 bases from J, leaving 5 bases between. In DNA, the CDR3 is TGTGCTAGTGGTTTGGGTCCAAATCAGCCCCAGCATTTT. As protein: CASGLGPNQPQHF.

This clonotype was seen repeatedly, ten times or more. The genes are TRBV20-1 and TRBJ2-2; TRBD2 aligns across 7 bases. Per germline, CDR1 DFQATT and CDR2 SNEGSKA (reference sequence). This CDR3 is built from 20 residues. V shed 2 bases and J 1 base; nucleotides not matched to a gene: 19. CDR3 region: CSARFPGVGPSGGNTGELFF. In DNA form, the CDR3 reads TGCAGTGCTAGATTCCCAGGAGTAGGGCCTAGCGGAGGGAACACCGGGGAGCTGTTTTTT.

This clonotype was picked up many times. The rearrangement links TRBV7-2 to TRBJ2-2, with no clear D. V was cut by 3 bases and J by 1 base, with 3 bases left in between. CDR1 is SGHTA and CDR2 is FQGNSA in the germline V gene. The CDR3 totals 13 residues. CDR3 bases: TGTGCCAGCAGCTTCCTGAACACCGGGGAGCTGTTTTTT. It is translated as CASSFLNTGELFF.

J is TRBJ2-1 and V is TRBV6-2 or TRBV6-3; no definite D call. Germline loops: CDR1 MNHEY, CDR2 SVGEGT. The CDR3 runs to 16 residues. V was trimmed by 2 bases and J by 0 bases, leaving 11 bases between them. CDR3 in DNA: TGTGCCAGCAGTTACCCTGCTAGGGTCTCCTACAATGAGCAGTTCTTC. Translation: CASSYPARVSYNEQFF.

The table lists this clonotype with many counts. The V and J genes are TRBV6-1 and TRBJ1-5; tentative D call: TRBD1 (5 bases). Germline assignment: CDR1 MNHNS and CDR2 SASEGT. This CDR3 is built from 18 residues. Trimming removed 5 bases from V and 0 bases from J, with 20 bases in between. The CDR3 bases are TGTGCCAGCAGTCCCAGAGACAGTACGTTTATTAGCAATCAGCCCCAGCATTTT. Its protein is CASSPRDSTFISNQPQHF.

The chain has TRBV28 and TRBJ2-2, with 7 bases identical to TRBD2. The germline V gene has CDR1 MDHEN and CDR2 SYDVKM. This CDR3 is built from 14 residues. V shed 6 bases and J 5 bases; nucleotides not matched to a gene: 6. The CDR3 protein is CASSRSGRTGELFF. The CDR3, as DNA: TGTGCCAGCAGCCGTAGCGGGCGGACCGGGGAGCTGTTTTTT.

V and J are TRBV19 and TRBJ2-7, with D possibly being TRBD2 (5 bases). The CDR3 is made up of 14 amino acids. Germline CDR1 LNHDA, CDR2 SQIVND (reference sequence). V lost 2 bases to trimming and J lost 2 bases, with 10 bases between them. In DNA, the CDR3 is TGTGCCAGTAGTATAACGACGGGAACCTACGAGCAGTACTTC. Its protein product is CASSITTGTYEQYF.

The V and J genes are TRBV28 and TRBJ1-4; D is possibly TRBD1 (5 bases). The CDR3 runs 16 residues. CDR1 and CDR2 (germline): MDHEN, SYDVKM. Trimming cost V 6 bases and J 0 bases, with 14 bases left between them. The DNA for the CDR3 is TGTGCCAGCAGCTCGGCCGGGGGATCAACTAATGAAAAACTGTTTTTT. This encodes CASSSAGGSTNEKLFF.